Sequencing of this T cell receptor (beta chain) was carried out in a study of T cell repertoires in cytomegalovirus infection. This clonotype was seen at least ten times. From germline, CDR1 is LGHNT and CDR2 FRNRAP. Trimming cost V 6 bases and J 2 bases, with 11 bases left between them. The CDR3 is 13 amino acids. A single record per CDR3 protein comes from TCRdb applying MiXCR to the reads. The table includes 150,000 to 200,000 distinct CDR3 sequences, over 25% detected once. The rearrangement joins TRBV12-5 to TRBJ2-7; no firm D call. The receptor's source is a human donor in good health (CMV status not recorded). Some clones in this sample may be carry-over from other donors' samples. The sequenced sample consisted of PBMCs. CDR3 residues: CASGDPGAYEQYF. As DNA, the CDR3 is TGTGCTAGTGGGGACCCTGGGGCCTACGAGCAGTACTTC.